The source of this T cell receptor beta chain is a study of blood T cells in healthy people across ages. V was pared by 5 bases and J by 3 bases, with 14 bases between. There are 14 residues in the CDR3. Per germline, CDR1 SGHDN and CDR2 FVKESK. General observations from the study: Diversity of TCR beta per million T cells declined in a roughly linear way with age.

Points on this clonotype: Its antigen is not known.

Combining a sample-barcoded 5' primer with a J-beta primer mix, a second PCR ran for roughly 7 to 12 cycles. One entry per CDR3 protein, called by TCRdb with MiXCR from the 5' RACE reads. The data contain some 1 million distinct CDR3 sequences, 45% of them singletons. V is TRBV14 and J is TRBJ2-7; D is possibly TRBD1 or TRBD2 (5 bases each). The source is a woman aged 60-75 years in good health. Input material: blood. CDR3 in amino acids: CASSTRDLSYEQYF. DNA for the CDR3: TGTGCCAGCAGCACTCGGGACCTTAGCTACGAGCAGTACTTC.